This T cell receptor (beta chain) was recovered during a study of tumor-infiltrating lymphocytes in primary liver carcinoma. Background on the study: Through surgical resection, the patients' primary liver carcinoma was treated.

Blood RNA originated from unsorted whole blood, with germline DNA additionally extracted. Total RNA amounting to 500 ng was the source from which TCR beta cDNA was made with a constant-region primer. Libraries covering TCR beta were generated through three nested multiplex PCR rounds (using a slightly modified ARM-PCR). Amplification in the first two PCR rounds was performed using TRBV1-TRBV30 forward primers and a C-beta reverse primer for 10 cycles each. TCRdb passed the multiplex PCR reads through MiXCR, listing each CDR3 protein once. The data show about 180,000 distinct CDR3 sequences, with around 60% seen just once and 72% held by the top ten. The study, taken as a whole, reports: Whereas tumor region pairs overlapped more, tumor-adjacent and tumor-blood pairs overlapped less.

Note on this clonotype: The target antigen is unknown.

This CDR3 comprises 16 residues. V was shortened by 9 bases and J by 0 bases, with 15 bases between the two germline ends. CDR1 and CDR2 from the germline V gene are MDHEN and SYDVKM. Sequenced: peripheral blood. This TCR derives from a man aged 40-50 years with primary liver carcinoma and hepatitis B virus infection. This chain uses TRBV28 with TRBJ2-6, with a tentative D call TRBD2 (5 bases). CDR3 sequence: CASHGKSPSGANVLTF. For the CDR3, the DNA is TGTGCCAGTCACGGGAAATCTCCCTCTGGGGCCAACGTCCTGACTTTC.